This T cell receptor beta chain originates from a study of technical replicates of blood from a few donors (dated by TCRdb to 2017 to 2019). Ends trimmed: V by 2 bases, J by 10 bases; bases unmatched to a gene: 13. The germline V gene gives CDR1 as SGHDT and CDR2 as YYEEEE. Including cysteine and phenylalanine, the CDR3 has 16 amino acids. The only DNA kept is the CDR3, 48 bases in frame from the first base. As for this clone: No antigen is known for it. Base qualities are not at hand, and no much larger clone is one base apart.

Library creation used the immunoSEQ multiplex PCR assay. Held by TCRdb, this immuneACCESS table contains in-frame sequences only and omits some clones. Under half of the omission traces to an unresolved V gene where checked; the cause of the rest is unknown. Recorded for this sample are around 69,000 clones; around 87% of them occurred a single time. The top ten constitute about 4.6% of the sample. The V and J segments used are TRBV5-6 and TRBJ2-1; 9 central nucleotides agree with TRBD2. Input material: PBMCs. The source is a human donor in good health. Some clones in this sample may be carry-over from other donors' samples. The CDR3: CASSFPPTSGFREQFF. The nucleotide sequence reads TGTGCCAGCAGCTTTCCCCCGACTAGCGGTTTTCGGGAGCAGTTCTTC.